Below are 10 T cell receptor beta chains sequenced from a single sample in a study of regulatory T cells in long-lasting Graves disease. Via MiXCR, TCRdb re-called the reads, giving one row per CDR3 protein. The sample includes several hundred distinct CDR3 sequences, under 90% of them seen just once. The TCR library used RNA extracted from PBMCs. The specimen comprised peripheral blood mononuclear cells (PBMCs), sampled with antithyroid drug treatment, in newly diagnosed or persistent Graves disease (not recorded which). The origin of the receptors is a man aged 18 to 29 with Graves disease.

CDR3 protein: CASSQDRPRPYYGYTF. CDR3 nucleotides: TGTGCCAGCAGCCAAGATAGGCCTCGGCCATACTATGGCTACACCTTC. The V gene is TRBV14, the J gene TRBJ1-2; no clear D gene. V lost 0 bases and J 3 bases, leaving 14 bases between the germline ends. Germline assignment: CDR1 SGHDN and CDR2 FVKESK. The CDR3 covers 16 residues.

This clonotype was detected only a few times. The V and J genes are TRBV10-1 and TRBJ2-2; D possibly corresponds to TRBD1 (6 bases). Trimming left V 5 bases short and J 7 bases short, with 8 bases between. This CDR3 has 12 amino acids. Germline CDR1 and CDR2: WNHNN and SYGVQD (reference sequence). CDR3 protein: CASSTGLGELFF. In DNA form, the CDR3 reads TGCGCCAGCAGTACAGGGCTCGGGGAGCTGTTTTTT.

The chain carries TRBV29-1 and TRBJ2-1, with 7 nucleotides matching TRBD1. Germline lookup yields CDR1 SQVTM and CDR2 ANQGSEA. After removal of 4 bases from V and 4 bases from J, the junction contained 10 bases not matched to a gene. The length of the CDR3 is 15 residues. The DNA of the CDR3 is TGCAGCGTTGCGATCCGGGACAGAGATTACAATGAGCAGTTCTTC. Its protein product is CSVAIRDRDYNEQFF.

The V call is TRBV11-1, the J call TRBJ1-2, with TRBD1 matching over 7 bases. This CDR3 region has 15 residues. J gave up 5 bases and V 0 bases, and 6 bases lay outside the gene matches. Germline-derived CDR1 and CDR2 are SGHAT and FQDESV (reference sequence). CDR3 region: CASSLAQGVQYGYTF. The DNA for the CDR3 is TGTGCCAGCAGCTTAGCGCAGGGGGTACAATATGGCTACACCTTC.

V is TRBV14 and J is TRBJ2-7, with 8 bases identical to TRBD1. The germline V gene has CDR1 SGHDN and CDR2 FVKESK. The CDR3 length is 16 residues. V was clipped by 1 base and J by 4 bases; unmatched bases: 9. This chain's CDR3 is CASSQVIETGVYEQYF. CDR3 nucleotides: TGTGCCAGCAGCCAAGTTATCGAGACAGGGGTTTACGAGCAGTACTTC.

This rearrangement joins TRBV19 to TRBJ1-2; D remains unclear. CDR3 length: 16 residues. CDR1 and CDR2 from the germline V gene are LNHDA and SQIVND (reference sequence). V was clipped by 0 bases and J by 7 bases, with 18 bases between them. This CDR3 reads CASSIDRSVISSGYTF. In nucleotides, the CDR3 is TGTGCCAGTAGTATAGATCGATCTGTTATATCCTCTGGCTACACCTTC.

This rearrangement joins TRBV21-1 to TRBJ1-6; TRBD1 is the table's D call and was not checked against the DNA. TRBV21-1 is a documented pseudogene. This CDR3 comprises 15 residues. CDR3 sequence reads: CASSSRDSRGSPLHF. DNA of the CDR3: TGTGCCAGCAGCAGCCGGGACAGCAGGGGATCACCCCTCCACTTT.

The chain links TRBV5-1 to TRBJ2-5; 7 bases map to TRBD1. V shed 5 bases, J shed 0 bases, and the junction held 7 bases outside the gene matches. Germline V CDR1 and CDR2: SGHRS, YFSETQ. The CDR3 has 15 residues. The CDR3 loop reads CASRSDRIDQETQYF. DNA for the CDR3: TGCGCCAGCAGATCGGACAGGATAGACCAAGAGACCCAGTACTTC.

CDR3 coding DNA: TGTGCCAGCAGTCCTCGACTAGCGGAAAAAGAGACCCAGTACTTC. This codes for CASSPRLAEKETQYF. V gene TRBV12-3 or TRBV12-4 combines with J gene TRBJ2-5; TRBD2 matches 9 bases. V dropped 5 bases and J dropped 3; count of bases not matched to a gene: 7. The CDR3 extends over 15 amino acids.

V and J are TRBV6-1 and TRBJ1-6; 9 positions agree with TRBD1. The CDR3 has 16 amino acids. The V gene end was trimmed by 6 bases and the J gene end by 4 bases; junction bases not matched to a gene: 7. Germline CDR1 MNHNS, CDR2 SASEGT. Here the CDR3 reads CASRWLGQGYNSPLHF. CDR3 DNA: TGTGCCAGCAGGTGGTTAGGACAGGGGTATAATTCACCCCTCCACTTT.